This T cell receptor (beta chain) was observed in a study of T cells in Graves' hyperthyroidism and ophthalmopathy. This clonotype was counted at least ten times. Its antigen is not identified. The CDR3 length is 13 residues. Germline V gene sequence: CDR1 DFQATT, CDR2 SNEGSKA (reference sequence). The junction had 9 bases not matched to a gene; V was cut back by 6 bases and J by 5 bases. RNA transcripts served as the template for amplifying TCR beta CDR3 regions. The HTBI primer set drove a first-round RT-PCR of the TCR CDR3. TCRdb ran MiXCR on the multiplex PCR reads and lists one entry per CDR3 protein. The table shows around 300,000 distinct CDR3 sequences, with around 20% occurring only once. Notes on the study in general: Expanded thyroid clonotypes (above 0.001) were mostly also found in blood.

This sequence originates from a man aged 45-65 years with Graves' ophthalmopathy. The V gene is TRBV20-1, the J gene TRBJ2-7; TRBD1 matches 8 bases. Input material: blood. The DNA of the CDR3 is TGCAGTGCCCAAGGACAGGGTTTGAACGAGCAGTACTTC. It is translated as CSAQGQGLNEQYF.